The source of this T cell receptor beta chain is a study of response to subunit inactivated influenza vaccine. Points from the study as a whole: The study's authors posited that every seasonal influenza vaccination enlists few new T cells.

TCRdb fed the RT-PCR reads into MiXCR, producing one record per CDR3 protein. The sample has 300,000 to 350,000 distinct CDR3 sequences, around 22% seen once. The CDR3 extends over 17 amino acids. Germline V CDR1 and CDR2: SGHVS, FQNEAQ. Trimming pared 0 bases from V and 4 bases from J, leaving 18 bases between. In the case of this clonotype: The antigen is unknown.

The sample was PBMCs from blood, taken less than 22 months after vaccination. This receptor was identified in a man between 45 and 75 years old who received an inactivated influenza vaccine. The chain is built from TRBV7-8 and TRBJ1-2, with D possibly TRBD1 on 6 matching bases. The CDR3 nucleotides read TGTGCCAGCAGCTTAGCTCCCGGGGGGGGCCCCAGCTATGGCTACACCTTC. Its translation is CASSLAPGGGPSYGYTF.